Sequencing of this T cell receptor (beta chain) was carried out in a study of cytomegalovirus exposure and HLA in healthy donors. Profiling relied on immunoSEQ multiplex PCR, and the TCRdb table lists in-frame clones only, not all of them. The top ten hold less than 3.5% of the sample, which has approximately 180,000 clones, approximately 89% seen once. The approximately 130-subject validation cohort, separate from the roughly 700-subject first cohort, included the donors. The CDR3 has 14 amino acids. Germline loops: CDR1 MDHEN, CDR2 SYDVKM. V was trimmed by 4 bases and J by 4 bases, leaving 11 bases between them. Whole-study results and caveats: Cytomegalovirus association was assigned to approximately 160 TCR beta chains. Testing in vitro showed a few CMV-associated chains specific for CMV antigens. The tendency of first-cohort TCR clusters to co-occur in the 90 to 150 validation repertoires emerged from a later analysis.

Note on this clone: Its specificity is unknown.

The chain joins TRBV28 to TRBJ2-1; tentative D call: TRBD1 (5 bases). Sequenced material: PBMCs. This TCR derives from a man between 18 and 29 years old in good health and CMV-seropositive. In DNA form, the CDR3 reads TGTGCCAGCAGTTCGGCCGACAGATACAATGAGCAGTTCTTC. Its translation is CASSSADRYNEQFF.